What follows are 5 T cell receptor beta chains derived from one specimen sequenced in a study of cytomegalovirus exposure and HLA in healthy donors. The PCR contained 60 Vbeta and 13 Jbeta primers. Clones were read by immunoSEQ multiplex PCR, and TCRdb kept only the in-frame ones, dropping some. The sample yields about 93,000 clones, around three fifths seen once. The sample taken for sequencing was PBMCs. The receptors were sampled from a boy younger than 18 in good health and CMV-seropositive.

This chain joins TRBV27 and TRBJ2-1; D perhaps matches TRBD2 (6 bases). Trimming removed 6 bases from V and 8 bases from J, with 23 bases in between. CDR1 MNHEY and CDR2 SMNVEV come from the germline V gene (reference sequence). This CDR3 has 16 amino acids. CDR3 DNA sequence: TGTGCCAGCAGCCGTGACCGGGGGAATATTGAGGATGAGCAGTTCTTC. The encoded protein is CASSRDRGNIEDEQFF.

V is TRBV2 and J is TRBJ1-1; the D is unclear. Germline assignment: CDR1 SNHLY and CDR2 FYNNEI. The CDR3 sequence is 14 residues long. The V end was cut by 6 bases, the J end by 3 bases, with 14 bases between. DNA of the CDR3: TGTGCCAGCAGAGGTACGCAGGTTTACACTGAAGCTTTCTTT. Translating it yields CASRGTQVYTEAFF.

CDR3 amino acids: CASSLEAARDYEQYF. For the CDR3, the DNA is TGCGCCAGCAGCTTGGAGGCGGCGAGGGACTACGAGCAGTACTTC. This chain links TRBV5-1 with TRBJ2-7, with D possibly TRBD2 on 5 matching bases. This CDR3 spans 15 amino acids. Germline CDR1 SGHRS, CDR2 YFSETQ. V lost 0 bases and J lost 3, with 13 bases in between.

J is TRBJ1-2 and V is TRBV6-5; 8 bases align to TRBD1. The V gene end was trimmed by 0 bases and the J gene end by 6 bases; junction bases not matched to a gene: 3. CDR1 is MNHEY, CDR2 SVGAGI, per germline. The CDR3 sequence is 14 residues long. The CDR3 sequence: CASSYSNRGDGYTF. The CDR3 region has the DNA TGTGCCAGCAGTTACTCTAACAGGGGGGATGGCTACACCTTC.

The genes are TRBV9 and TRBJ2-2, with 8 bases matching TRBD2. The CDR3 runs to 18 residues. CDR1 is SGDLS, CDR2 YYNGEE, per germline. J gave up 2 bases and V 1 base, and 10 bases lay outside the gene matches. The CDR3 reads CASSVTMSGGGNTGELFF. The CDR3, as DNA: TGTGCCAGCAGCGTAACTATGTCGGGGGGGGGAAACACCGGGGAGCTGTTTTTT.